Here is one T cell receptor (beta chain) with its context. Its antigen is not known. This specimen comes from a study of PD-1 blockade in mismatch repair-deficient tumors. Germline V gene lookup returns CDR1 MNHEY and CDR2 SMNVEV (reference sequence). The V gene lost 5 bases and the J gene lost 1 base, with 11 bases spanning the gap. The CDR3 has 14 amino acids. Study findings and constraints: Tumor-resident clones, often absent from pretreatment blood, expanded after pembrolizumab and then contracted.

Data came from immunoSEQ multiplex PCR; TCRdb stores just in-frame clones and leaves some out. The table includes some 110,000 clones, more than 60% detected once. This specimen consisted of peripheral blood, obtained about 60 weeks after starting pembrolizumab. The chain carries TRBV27 and TRBJ2-5; D gene unclear. The receptor's source is an adult with mismatch repair-deficient cancer. As DNA, the CDR3 is TGTGCCAGCAGTCGTCTAGATCCCCAAGAGACCCAGTACTTC. This sequence encodes CASSRLDPQETQYF.